This TCR beta chain stems from a study of CD8 T cells in Susac syndrome. After extraction with the RNeasy kit, about 0.45 to 1 ug of the RNA was reverse transcribed using random hexamers. TCRdb ran MiXCR on the immunoSEQ multiplex PCR reads and lists one entry per CDR3 protein. The top ten hold around 0.24% of the sample, which has approximately 130,000 distinct CDR3 sequences, around 91% seen once. The CDR3 sequence is 15 residues long. The V gene's germline CDR1 is MDHEN and CDR2 SYDVKM. Trimming pared 3 bases from V and 0 bases from J, leaving 11 bases between. Peripheral blood CD8+ and CD4+ T cells were profiled by TCR beta sequencing. Treatment-naive patients with stable or active relapsing-remitting disease served as multiple sclerosis controls. The TEMRA cells underwent FACS enrichment, while the CD8+ and CD4+ T cells underwent negative isolation.

This receptor was identified in a human donor with multiple sclerosis. Sequencing used CD8+ T cells from PBMCs. The genes are TRBV28 and TRBJ1-2; no clear D gene. CDR3 loop: CASSFGYLANYGYTF. The CDR3 nucleotides are TGTGCCAGCAGTTTCGGGTATTTGGCTAACTATGGCTACACCTTC.